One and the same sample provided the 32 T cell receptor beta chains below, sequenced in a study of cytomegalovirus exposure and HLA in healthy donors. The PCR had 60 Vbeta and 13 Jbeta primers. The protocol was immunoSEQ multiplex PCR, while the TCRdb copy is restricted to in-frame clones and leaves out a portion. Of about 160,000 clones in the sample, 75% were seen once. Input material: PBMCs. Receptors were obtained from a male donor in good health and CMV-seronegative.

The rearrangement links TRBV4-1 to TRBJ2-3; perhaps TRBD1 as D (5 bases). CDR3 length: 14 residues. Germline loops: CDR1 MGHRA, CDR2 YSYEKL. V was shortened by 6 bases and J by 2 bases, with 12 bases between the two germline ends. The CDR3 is CASRDAGNTDTQYF. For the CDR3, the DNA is TGCGCCAGCAGAGATGCAGGGAACACAGATACGCAGTATTTT.

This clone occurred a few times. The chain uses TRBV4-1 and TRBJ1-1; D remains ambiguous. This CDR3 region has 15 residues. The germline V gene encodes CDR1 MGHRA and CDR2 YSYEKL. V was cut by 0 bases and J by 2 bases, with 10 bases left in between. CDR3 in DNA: TGCGCCAGCAGCCAAGAAGAGACACAAAACACTGAAGCTTTCTTT. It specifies CASSQEETQNTEAFF.

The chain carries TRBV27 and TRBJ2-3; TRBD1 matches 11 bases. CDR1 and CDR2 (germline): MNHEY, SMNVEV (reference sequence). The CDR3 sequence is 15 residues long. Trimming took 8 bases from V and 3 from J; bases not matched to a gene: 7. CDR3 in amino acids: CASCPGTGGTDTQYF. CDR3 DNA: TGTGCCAGCTGTCCGGGGACAGGGGGTACAGATACGCAGTATTTT.

The CDR3 protein is CASSHRDRGRVEAFF. CDR3 nucleotides: TGCGCCAGCAGCCATAGGGACAGGGGACGGGTTGAAGCTTTCTTT. J is TRBJ1-1 and V is TRBV4-3; 10 positions match TRBD1. Germline trimming cut 3 bases from V and 7 bases from J; bases unmatched to any gene: 8. The CDR3 extends over 15 amino acids. The germline V gene encodes CDR1 LGHNA and CDR2 YSLEER.

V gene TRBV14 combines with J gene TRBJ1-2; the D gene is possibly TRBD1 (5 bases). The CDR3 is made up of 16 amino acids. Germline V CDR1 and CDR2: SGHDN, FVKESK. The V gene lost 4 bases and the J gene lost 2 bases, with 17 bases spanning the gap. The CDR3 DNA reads TGTGCCAGCAGCCCCCCCAGGGTACTCTCGAACTATGGCTACACCTTC. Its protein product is CASSPPRVLSNYGYTF.

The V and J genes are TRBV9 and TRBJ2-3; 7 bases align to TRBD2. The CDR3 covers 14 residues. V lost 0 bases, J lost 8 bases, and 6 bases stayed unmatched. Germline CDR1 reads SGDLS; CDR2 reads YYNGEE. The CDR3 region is CASSVVKRDGTQYF. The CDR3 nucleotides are TGTGCCAGCAGCGTAGTTAAGCGGGACGGTACGCAGTATTTT.

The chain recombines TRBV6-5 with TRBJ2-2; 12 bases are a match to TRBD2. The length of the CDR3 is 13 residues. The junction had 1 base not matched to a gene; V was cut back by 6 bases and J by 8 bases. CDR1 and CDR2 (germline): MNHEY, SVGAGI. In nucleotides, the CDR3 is TGTGCCAGCAGAACTAGCGGGAGGGGGGAGCTGTTTTTT. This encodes CASRTSGRGELFF.

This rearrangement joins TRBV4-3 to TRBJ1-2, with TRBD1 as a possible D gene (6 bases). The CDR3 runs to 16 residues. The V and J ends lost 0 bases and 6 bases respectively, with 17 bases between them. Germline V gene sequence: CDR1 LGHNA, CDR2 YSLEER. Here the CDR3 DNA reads TGCGCCAGCAGCCAAGAGTCCAGGGGTCGAGTAGATGGCTACACCTTC. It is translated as CASSQESRGRVDGYTF.

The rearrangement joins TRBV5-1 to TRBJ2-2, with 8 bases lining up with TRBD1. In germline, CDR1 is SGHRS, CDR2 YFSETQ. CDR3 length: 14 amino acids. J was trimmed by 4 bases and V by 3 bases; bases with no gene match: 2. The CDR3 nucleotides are TGCGCCAGCAGCTATACAGGGGGCACCGGGGAGCTGTTTTTT. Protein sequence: CASSYTGGTGELFF.

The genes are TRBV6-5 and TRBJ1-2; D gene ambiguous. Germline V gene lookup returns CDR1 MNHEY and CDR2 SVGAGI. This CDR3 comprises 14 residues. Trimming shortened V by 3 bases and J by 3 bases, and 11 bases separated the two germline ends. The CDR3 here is CASSYAETYYGYTF. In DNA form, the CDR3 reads TGTGCCAGCAGTTATGCCGAGACATACTATGGCTACACCTTC.

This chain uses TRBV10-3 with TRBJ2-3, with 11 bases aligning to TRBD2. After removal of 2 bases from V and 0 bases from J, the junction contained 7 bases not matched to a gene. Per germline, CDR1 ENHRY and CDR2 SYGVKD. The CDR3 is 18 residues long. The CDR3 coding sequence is TGTGCCATCAGTGAGAGGTTAGCGGGAGGGCCTAGCACAGATACGCAGTATTTT. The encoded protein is CAISERLAGGPSTDTQYF.

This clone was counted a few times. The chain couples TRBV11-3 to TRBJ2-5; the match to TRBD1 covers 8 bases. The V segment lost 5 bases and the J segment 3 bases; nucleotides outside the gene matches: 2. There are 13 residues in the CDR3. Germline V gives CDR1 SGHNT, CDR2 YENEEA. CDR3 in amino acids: CASSATGEETQYF. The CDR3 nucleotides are TGTGCCAGCAGCGCGACAGGGGAAGAGACCCAGTACTTC.

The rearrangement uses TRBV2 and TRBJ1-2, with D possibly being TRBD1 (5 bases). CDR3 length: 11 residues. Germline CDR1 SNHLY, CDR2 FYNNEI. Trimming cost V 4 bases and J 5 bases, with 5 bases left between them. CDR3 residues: CASSAGYGYTF. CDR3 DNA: TGTGCCAGCAGTGCAGGGTATGGCTACACCTTC.

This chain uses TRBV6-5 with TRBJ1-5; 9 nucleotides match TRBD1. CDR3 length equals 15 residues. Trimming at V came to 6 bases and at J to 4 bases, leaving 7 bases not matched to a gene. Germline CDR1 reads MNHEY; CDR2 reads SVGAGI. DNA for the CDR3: TGTGCCAGCAGCCCTCAGGGACAGGGTAATCAGCCCCAGCATTTT. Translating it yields CASSPQGQGNQPQHF.

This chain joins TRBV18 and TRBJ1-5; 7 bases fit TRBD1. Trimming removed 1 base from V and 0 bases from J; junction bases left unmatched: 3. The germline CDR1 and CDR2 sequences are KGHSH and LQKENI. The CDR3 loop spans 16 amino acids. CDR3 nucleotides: TGTGCCAGCTCACCACGGGGACAGAGTAGCAATCAGCCCCAGCATTTT. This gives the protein CASSPRGQSSNQPQHF.

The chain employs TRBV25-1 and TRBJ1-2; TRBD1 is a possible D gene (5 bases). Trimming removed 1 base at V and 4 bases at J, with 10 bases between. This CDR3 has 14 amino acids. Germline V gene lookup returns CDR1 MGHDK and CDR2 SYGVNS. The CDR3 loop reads CASSELTGTYGYTF. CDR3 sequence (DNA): TGTGCCAGCAGTGAATTAACAGGTACCTATGGCTACACCTTC.

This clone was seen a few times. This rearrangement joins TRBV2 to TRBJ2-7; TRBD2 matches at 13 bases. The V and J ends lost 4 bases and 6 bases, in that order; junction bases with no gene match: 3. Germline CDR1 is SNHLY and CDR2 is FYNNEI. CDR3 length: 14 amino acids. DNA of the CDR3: TGTGCCAGCAGTGCGACTAGCGGGGGGTTCGAGCAGTACTTC. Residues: CASSATSGGFEQYF.

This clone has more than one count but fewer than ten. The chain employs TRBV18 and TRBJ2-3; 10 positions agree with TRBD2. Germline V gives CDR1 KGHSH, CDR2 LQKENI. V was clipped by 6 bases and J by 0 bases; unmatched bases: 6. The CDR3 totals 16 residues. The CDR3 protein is CASSFSGGTSTDTQYF. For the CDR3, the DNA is TGTGCCAGCTCGTTTAGCGGGGGGACTAGCACAGATACGCAGTATTTT.

In DNA form, the CDR3 reads TGTGCCAGTAGTATAGGACTAGCGGGAGATTCCGAGCAGTACTTC. Its protein product is CASSIGLAGDSEQYF. The rearrangement uses TRBV19 and TRBJ2-7; 12 positions match TRBD2. V lost 1 base and J lost 6; bases outside the gene matches: 4. Germline V gene sequence: CDR1 LNHDA, CDR2 SQIVND (reference sequence). The CDR3 runs to 15 residues.

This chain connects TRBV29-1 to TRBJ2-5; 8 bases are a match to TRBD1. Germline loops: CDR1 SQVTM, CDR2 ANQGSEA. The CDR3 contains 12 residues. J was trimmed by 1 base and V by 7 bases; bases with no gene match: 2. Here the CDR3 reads CSAGQGQETQYF. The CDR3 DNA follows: TGCAGCGCCGGACAGGGCCAAGAGACCCAGTACTTC.

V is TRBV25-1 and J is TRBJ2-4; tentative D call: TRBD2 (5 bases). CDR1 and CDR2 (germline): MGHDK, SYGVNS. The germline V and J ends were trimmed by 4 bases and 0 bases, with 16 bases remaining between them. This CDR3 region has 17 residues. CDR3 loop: CASSGHREPLAKNIQYF. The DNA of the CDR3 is TGTGCCAGCAGTGGGCACCGGGAACCACTAGCCAAAAACATTCAGTACTTC.

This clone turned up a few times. CDR3 sequence (DNA): TGTGCCAGCAGCGACAGGGGGCGATTTTCCGGGGAGCTGTTTTTT. As protein: CASSDRGRFSGELFF. The gene calls are TRBV9 and TRBJ2-2; 9 nucleotides match TRBD1. The CDR3 is made up of 15 amino acids. With 3 bases clipped from V and 6 bases from J, the junction kept 6 bases outside the gene matches. Germline-derived CDR1 and CDR2 are SGDLS and YYNGEE.

CDR3 protein: CASRNYYEQYF. The CDR3 nucleotides read TGTGCCAGCAGAAACTACTACGAGCAGTACTTC. The chain links TRBV7-9 to TRBJ2-7; the D is unclear. The CDR3 totals 11 residues. V was pared by 6 bases and J by 3 bases, with 6 bases between. CDR1 and CDR2 (germline): SEHNR, FQNEAQ (reference sequence).

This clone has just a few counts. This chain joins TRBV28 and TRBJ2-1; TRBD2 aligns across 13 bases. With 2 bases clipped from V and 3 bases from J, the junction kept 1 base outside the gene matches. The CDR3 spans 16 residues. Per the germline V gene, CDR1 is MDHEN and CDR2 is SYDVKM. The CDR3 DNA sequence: TGTGCCAGCAGTTTAACTAGCGGGAGGGTCTACAATGAGCAGTTCTTC. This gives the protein CASSLTSGRVYNEQFF.

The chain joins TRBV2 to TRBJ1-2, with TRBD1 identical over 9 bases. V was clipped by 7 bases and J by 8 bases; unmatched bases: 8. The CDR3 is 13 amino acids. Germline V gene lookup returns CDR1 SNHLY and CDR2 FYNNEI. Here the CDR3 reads CASTRDRVDGYTF. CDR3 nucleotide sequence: TGTGCCAGCACCCGGGACAGGGTGGACGGCTACACCTTC.

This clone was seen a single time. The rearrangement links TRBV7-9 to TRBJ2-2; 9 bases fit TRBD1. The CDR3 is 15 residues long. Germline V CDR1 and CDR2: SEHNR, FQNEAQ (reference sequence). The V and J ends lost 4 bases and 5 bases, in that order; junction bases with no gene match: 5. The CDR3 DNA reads TGTGCCAGCAGCTGGGGACAGGGTGGAACCGGGGAGCTGTTTTTT. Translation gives CASSWGQGGTGELFF.

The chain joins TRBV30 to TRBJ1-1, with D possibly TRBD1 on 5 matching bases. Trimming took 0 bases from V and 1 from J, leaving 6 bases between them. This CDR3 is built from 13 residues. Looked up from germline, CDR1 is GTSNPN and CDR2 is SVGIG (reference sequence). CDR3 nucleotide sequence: TGTGCCTGGAGTGTAAGGGGGAACACTGAAGCTTTCTTT. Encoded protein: CAWSVRGNTEAFF.

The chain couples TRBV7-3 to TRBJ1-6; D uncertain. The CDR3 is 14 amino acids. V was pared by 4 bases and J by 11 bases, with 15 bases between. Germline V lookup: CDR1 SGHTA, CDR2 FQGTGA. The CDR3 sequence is CASSSGTGRTPLHF. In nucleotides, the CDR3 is TGTGCCAGCAGCTCGGGAACCGGACGAACACCCCTCCACTTT.

CDR3 sequence: CASRGDRYTEAFF. DNA for the CDR3: TGTGCCAGCAGGGGGGACAGGTACACTGAAGCTTTCTTT. The V gene is TRBV28, the J gene TRBJ1-1; TRBD1 agrees at 8 bases. Germline CDR1 MDHEN, CDR2 SYDVKM. The V gene end was trimmed by 6 bases and the J gene end by 3 bases; junction bases not matched to a gene: 3. The CDR3 sequence is 13 residues long.

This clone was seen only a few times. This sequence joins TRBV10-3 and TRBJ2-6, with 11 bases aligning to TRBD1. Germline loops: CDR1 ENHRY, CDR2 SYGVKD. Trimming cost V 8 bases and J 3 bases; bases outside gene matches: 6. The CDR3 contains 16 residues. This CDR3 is CAIAGQGANGANVLTF. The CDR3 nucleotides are TGTGCCATCGCCGGACAGGGGGCGAATGGGGCCAACGTCCTGACTTTC.

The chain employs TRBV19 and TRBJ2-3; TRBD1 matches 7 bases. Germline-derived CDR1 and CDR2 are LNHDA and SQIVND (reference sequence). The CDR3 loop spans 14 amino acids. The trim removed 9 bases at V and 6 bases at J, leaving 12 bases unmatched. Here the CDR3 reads CARFRDRFSDTQYF. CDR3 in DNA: TGTGCCAGGTTCCGGGACAGATTCTCGGATACGCAGTATTTT. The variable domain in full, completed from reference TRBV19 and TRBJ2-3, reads DGGITQSPKYLFRKEGQNVTLSCEQNLNHDAMYWYRQDPGQGLRLIYYSQIVNDFQKGDIAEGYSVSREKKESFPLTVTSAQKNPTAFYLCARFRDRFSDTQYFGPGTRLTVL.

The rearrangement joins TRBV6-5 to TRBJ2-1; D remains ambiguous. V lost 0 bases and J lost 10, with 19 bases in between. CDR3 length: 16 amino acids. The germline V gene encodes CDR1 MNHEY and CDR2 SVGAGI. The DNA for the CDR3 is TGTGCCAGCAGTTACTCGGTGCCGACCAAGCGAAGCGAGCAGTTCTTC. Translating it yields CASSYSVPTKRSEQFF.